This T cell receptor beta chain appears in the sequencing data of a study of shared clonotypes between healthy human individuals. Study-wide background: With ages of 18 to 49, the donors were a couple of women and a few men.

Study-wide results and limits: When naive CD4 clonotypes were compared across a few donors, 4% to 5.5% were shared.

Naivety among CD8 cells was defined by CD45RO negativity and positive CCR7 selection, thereby excluding terminally differentiated effector memory CD45RA+ cells. With respect to this clone: Its specificity is not known.

This CDR3 is 11 amino acids long. V lost 3 bases to trimming and J lost 10 bases, with 9 bases between them. CDR1 is SNHLY and CDR2 is FYNNEI in the germline V gene. Measured with immunoSEQ multiplex PCR; TCRdb has only the in-frame clones, and not every one. This table has a few million clones, about 94% appearing once. This sequence originates from a man aged 18 to 30 in good health. Some clones in this sample may be carry-over from other donors' samples. The chain combines TRBV2 with TRBJ1-1; no firm D call. The sequenced material came from naive CD8+ T cells from PBMCs. The CDR3, as DNA: TGTGCCAGCAGTGATGGCGCGGGAGCTTTCTTT. It yields the protein CASSDGAGAFF.